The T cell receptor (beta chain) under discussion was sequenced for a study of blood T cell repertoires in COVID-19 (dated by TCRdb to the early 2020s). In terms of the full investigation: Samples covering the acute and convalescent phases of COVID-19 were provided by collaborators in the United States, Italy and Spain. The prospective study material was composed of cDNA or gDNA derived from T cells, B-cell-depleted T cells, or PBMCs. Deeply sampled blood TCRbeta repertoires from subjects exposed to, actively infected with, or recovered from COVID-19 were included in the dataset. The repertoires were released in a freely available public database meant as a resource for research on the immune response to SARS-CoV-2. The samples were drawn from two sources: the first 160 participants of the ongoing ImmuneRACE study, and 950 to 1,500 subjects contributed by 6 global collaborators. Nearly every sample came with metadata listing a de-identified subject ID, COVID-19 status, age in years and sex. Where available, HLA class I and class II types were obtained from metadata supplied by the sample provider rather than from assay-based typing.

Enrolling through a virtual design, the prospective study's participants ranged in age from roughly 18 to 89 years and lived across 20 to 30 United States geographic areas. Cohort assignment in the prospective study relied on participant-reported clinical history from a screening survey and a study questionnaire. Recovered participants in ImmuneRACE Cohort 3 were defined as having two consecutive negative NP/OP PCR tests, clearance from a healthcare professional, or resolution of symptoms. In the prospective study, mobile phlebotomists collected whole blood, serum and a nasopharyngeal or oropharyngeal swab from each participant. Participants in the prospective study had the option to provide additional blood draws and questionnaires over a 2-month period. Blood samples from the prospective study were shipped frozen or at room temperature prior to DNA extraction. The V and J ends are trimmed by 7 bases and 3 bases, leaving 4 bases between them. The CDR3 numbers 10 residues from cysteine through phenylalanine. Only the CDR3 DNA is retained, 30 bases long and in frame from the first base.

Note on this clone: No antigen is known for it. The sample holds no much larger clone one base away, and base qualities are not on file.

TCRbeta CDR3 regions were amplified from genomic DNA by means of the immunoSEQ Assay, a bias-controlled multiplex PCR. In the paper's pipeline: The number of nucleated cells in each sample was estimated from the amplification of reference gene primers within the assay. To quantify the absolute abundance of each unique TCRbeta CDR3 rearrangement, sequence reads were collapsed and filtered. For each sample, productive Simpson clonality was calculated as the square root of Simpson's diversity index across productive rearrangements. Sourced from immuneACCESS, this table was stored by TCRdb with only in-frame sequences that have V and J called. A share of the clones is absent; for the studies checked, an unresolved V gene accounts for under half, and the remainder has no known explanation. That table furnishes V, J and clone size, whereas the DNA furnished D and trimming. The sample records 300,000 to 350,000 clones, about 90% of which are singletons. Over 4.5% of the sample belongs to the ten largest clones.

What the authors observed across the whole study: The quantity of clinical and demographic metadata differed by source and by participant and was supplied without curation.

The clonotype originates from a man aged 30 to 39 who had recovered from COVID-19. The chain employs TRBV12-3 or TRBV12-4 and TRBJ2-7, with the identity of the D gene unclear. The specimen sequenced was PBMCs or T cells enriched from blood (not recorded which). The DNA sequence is TGTGCCAGCACCGGCTACGAGCAGTACTTC. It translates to CASTGYEQYF.